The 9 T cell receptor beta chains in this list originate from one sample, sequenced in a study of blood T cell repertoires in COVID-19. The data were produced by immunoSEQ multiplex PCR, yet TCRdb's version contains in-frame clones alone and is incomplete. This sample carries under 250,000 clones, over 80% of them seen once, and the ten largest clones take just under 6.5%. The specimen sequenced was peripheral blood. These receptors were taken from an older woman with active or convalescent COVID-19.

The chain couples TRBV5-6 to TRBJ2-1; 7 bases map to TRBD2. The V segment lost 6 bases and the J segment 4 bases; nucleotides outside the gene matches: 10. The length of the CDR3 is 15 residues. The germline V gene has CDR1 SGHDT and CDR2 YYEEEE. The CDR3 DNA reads TGTGCCAGCATCCAACGGCTAGCGGCTTACAATGAGCAGTTCTTC. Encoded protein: CASIQRLAAYNEQFF.

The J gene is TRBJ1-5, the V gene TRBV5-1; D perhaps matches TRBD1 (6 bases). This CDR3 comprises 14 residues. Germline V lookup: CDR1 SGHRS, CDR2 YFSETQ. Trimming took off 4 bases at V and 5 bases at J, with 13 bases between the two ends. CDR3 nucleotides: TGCGCCAGCAGCCTCAGCCCAGGGGATCAGCCCCAGCATTTT. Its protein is CASSLSPGDQPQHF. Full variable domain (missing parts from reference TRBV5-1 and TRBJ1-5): KAGVTQTPRYLIKTRGQQVTLSCSPISGHRSVSWYQQTPGQGLQFLFEYFSETQRNKGNFPGRFSGRQFSNSRSEMNVSTLELGDSALYLCASSLSPGDQPQHFGDGTRLSIL.

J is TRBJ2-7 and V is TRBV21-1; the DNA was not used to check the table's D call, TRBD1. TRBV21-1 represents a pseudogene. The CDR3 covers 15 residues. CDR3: CASKWRQGLTYEQYV. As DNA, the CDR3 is TGTGCCAGCAAGTGGCGGCAGGGGTTAACCTACGAGCAGTACGTC.

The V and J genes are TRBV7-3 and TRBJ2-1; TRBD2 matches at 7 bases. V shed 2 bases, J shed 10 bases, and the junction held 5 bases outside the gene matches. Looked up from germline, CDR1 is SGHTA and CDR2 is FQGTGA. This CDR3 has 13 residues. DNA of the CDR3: TGTGCCAGCAGCTTACGTCGGGAGGCGGAGCAGTTCTTC. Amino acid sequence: CASSLRREAEQFF. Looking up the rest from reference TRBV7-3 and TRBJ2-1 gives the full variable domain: GAGVSQTPSNKVTEKGKYVELRCDPISGHTALYWYRQSLGQGPEFLIYFQGTGAADDSGLPNDRFFAVRPEGSVSTLKIQRTERGDSAVYLCASSLRREAEQFFGPGTRLTVL.

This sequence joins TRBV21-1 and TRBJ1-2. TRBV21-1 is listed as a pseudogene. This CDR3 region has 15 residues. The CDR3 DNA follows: TGTGCCAGCAGCAAAAGGACCGAGGGTAACTATGGCTACACCTTC. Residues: CASSKRTEGNYGYTF.

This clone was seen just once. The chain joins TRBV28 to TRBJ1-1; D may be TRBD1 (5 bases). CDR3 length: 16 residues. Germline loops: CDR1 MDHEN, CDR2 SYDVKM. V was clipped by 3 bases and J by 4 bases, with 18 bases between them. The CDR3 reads CASSLGEGHAGTEAFF. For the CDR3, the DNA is TGTGCCAGCAGTTTGGGGGAGGGCCACGCGGGCACTGAAGCTTTCTTT.

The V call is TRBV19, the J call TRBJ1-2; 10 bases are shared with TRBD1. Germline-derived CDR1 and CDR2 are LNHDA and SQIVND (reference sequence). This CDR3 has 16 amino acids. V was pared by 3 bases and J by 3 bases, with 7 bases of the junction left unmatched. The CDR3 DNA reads TGTGCCAGTAGTATTGACAGGGGGCATCGAGACTATGGCTACACCTTC. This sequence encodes CASSIDRGHRDYGYTF.

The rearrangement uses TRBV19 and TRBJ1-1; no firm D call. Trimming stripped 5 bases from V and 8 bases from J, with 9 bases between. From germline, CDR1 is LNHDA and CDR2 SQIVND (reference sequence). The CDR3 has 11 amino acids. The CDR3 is CASSLHLEAFF. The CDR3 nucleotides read TGTGCCAGTAGTTTACATCTGGAAGCTTTCTTT.

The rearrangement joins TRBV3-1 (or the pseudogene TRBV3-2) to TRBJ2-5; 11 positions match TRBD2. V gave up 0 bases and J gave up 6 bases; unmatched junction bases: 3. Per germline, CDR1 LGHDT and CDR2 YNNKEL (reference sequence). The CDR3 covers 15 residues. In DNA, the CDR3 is TGTGCCAGCAGCCAAGAACTAGCGGGGGTAAAGACCCAGTACTTC. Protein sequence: CASSQELAGVKTQYF.